This T cell receptor (beta chain) is from a study of T cells in Graves' hyperthyroidism and ophthalmopathy. Findings and caveats of the study: From stable hyperthyroidism, ophthalmopathy was set apart by a 13 V-J model.

The hyperthyroidism patients had all been newly diagnosed, and their disease duration was under 2 months. Their ages ranged from 18 to 65 years. The junction had 13 bases not matched to a gene; V was cut back by 3 bases and J by 0 bases. CDR1 is LNHDA and CDR2 is SQIVND in the germline V gene (reference sequence). The CDR3 has 18 residues. As regards this clonotype: Its specificity is not known.

It was RNA transcripts that yielded the amplified TCR beta CDR3 regions. HTBI primers were used for first-round RT-PCR of the TCR CDR3. TCRdb redid the calling of the multiplex PCR reads with MiXCR, one entry per CDR3 protein. The sample consists of around 760,000 distinct CDR3 sequences, over 35% of them appearing once. This receptor was taken from a woman in her thirties or forties with Graves' hyperthyroidism. Specimen: blood. V is TRBV19 and J is TRBJ1-1; 7 bases align to TRBD1. This chain's CDR3 is CASSMRQGGLSMNTEAFF. CDR3 coding DNA: TGTGCCAGTAGTATGAGGCAGGGGGGATTGAGCATGAACACTGAAGCTTTCTTT. Using reference TRBV19 and TRBJ1-1 for the parts outside the CDR3, the full variable domain is DGGITQSPKYLFRKEGQNVTLSCEQNLNHDAMYWYRQDPGQGLRLIYYSQIVNDFQKGDIAEGYSVSREKKESFPLTVTSAQKNPTAFYLCASSMRQGGLSMNTEAFFGQGTRLTVV.